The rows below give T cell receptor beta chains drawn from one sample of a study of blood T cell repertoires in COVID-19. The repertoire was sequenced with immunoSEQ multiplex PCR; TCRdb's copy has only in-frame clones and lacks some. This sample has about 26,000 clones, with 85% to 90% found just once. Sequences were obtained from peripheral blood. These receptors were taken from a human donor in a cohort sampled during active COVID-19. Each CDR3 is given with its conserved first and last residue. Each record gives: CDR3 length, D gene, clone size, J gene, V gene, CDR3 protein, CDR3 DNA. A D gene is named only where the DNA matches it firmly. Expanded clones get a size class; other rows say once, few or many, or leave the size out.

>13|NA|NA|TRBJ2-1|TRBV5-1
CASSLVLRGEQFF
TGCGCCAGCAGCTTAGTCCTCCGCGGTGAGCAGTTCTTC
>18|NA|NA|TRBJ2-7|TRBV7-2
CASSLGILGSGLPYEQYF
TGTGCCAGCAGCTTAGGAATCTTGGGAAGCGGCCTCCCCTACGAGCAGTACTTC
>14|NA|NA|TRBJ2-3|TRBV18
CASSPRGSTDTQYF
TGTGCCAGCTCACCGCGAGGGTCCACAGATACGCAGTATTTT
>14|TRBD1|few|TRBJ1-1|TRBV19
CASSSGQVYTEAFF
TGTGCCAGTAGTAGTGGACAGGTCTACACTGAAGCTTTCTTT
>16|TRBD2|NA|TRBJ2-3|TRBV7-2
CASSLLAGGPVDTQYF
TGTGCCAGCAGCTTACTAGCGGGGGGGCCCGTAGATACGCAGTATTTT
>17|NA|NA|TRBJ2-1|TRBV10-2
CASSESPQTPSYNEQFF
TGCGCCAGCAGTGAGTCCCCCCAGACTCCTTCCTACAATGAGCAGTTCTTC
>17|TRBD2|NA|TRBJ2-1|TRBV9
CASSVGGGKSSYNEQFF
TGTGCCAGCAGCGTGGGGGGAGGGAAAAGCTCCTACAATGAGCAGTTCTTC
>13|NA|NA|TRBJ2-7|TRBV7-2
CASSSHRETPQYF
TGTGCCAGCAGCTCCCACAGGGAAACCCCCCAGTACTTC
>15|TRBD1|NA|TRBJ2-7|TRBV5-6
CASRLRGRKVDEQYF
TGTGCCAGCAGACTCAGGGGGCGCAAGGTCGACGAGCAGTACTTC
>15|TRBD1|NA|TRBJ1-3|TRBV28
CASSPGTGAGNTIYF
TGTGCCAGCAGTCCTGGGACAGGAGCTGGAAACACCATATATTTT
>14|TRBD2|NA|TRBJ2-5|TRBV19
CASSPLTSTETQYF
TGTGCCAGTAGTCCTTTGACTAGCACGGAGACCCAGTACTTC
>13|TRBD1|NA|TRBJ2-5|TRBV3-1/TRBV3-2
CACSDRAQETQYF
TGTGCCTGTTCAGACAGGGCCCAAGAGACCCAGTACTTC
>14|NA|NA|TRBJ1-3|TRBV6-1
CASSETGTGNTIYF
TGTGCCAGCAGTGAGACGGGAACTGGAAACACCATATATTTT
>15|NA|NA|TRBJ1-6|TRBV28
CASRVSSSYNSPPHF
TGTGCCAGCAGAGTATCAAGCTCCTATAATTCACCCCCCCACTTT
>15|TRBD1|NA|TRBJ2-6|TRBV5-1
CASRIQGAGANVLTF
TGCGCCAGCAGGATACAGGGGGCTGGGGCCAACGTCCTGACTTTC
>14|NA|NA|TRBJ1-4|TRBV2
CASSEQGRAEKLFF
TGTGCCAGCAGTGAACAGGGGCGGGCTGAAAAACTGTTTTTT
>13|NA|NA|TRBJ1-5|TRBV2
CASRRGGDQPQHF
TGTGCCAGCAGACGAGGAGGAGATCAGCCCCAGCATTTT
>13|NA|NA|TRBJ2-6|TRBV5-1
CASSSLGANVLTF
TGCGCCAGCAGCTCGCTAGGGGCCAACGTCCTGACTTTC